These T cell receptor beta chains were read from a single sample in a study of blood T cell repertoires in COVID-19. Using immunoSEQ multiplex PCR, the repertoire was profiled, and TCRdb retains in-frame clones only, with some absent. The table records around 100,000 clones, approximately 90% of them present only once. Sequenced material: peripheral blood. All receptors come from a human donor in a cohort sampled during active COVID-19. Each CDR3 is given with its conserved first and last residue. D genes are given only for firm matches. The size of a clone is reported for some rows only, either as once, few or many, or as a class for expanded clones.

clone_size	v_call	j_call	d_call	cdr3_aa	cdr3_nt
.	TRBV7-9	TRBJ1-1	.	CASSLGAYGNTEAFF	TGTGCCAGCAGCTTAGGGGCGTACGGGAACACTGAAGCTTTCTTT
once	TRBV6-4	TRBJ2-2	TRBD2	CASRAGTSGFRGTGELFF	TGTGCCAGCAGAGCCGGGACTAGCGGGTTCCGGGGCACCGGGGAGCTGTTTTTT
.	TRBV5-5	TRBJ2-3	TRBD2	CASSSGGGYTDTQYF	TGTGCCAGCAGCTCGGGCGGGGGGTACACAGATACGCAGTATTTT
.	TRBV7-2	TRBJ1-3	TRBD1	CASSPGQPGNTIYF	TGTGCCAGCAGCCCGGGACAGCCTGGAAACACCATATATTTT
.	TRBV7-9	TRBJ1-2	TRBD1	CASSLGQFLNYGYTF	TGTGCCAGCAGCCTGGGACAGTTTTTAAACTATGGCTACACCTTC
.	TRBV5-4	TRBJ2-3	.	CASSLEGGRRDTQYF	TGTGCCAGCAGCTTGGAGGGGGGGCGTAGAGATACGCAGTATTTT
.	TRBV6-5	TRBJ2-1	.	CASSYPGVHNEQFF	TGTGCCAGCAGTTACCCAGGGGTCCACAATGAGCAGTTCTTC
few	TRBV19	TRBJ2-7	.	CASSIAGSGEQYF	TGTGCCAGTAGTATCGCGGGAAGCGGCGAGCAGTACTTC
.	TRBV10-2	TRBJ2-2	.	CASSEQGRTGELFF	TGCGCCAGCAGTGAGCAGGGTCGGACCGGGGAGCTGTTTTTT
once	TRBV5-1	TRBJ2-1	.	CASSLRESSYNEQFF	TGCGCCAGCAGCTTGAGGGAGAGCTCCTACAATGAGCAGTTCTTC
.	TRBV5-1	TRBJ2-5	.	CASSLTPQETQYF	TGCGCCAGCAGCTTGACTCCTCAAGAGACCCAGTACTTC
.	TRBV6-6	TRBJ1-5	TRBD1	CASGRTGVSQPQHF	TGTGCCAGCGGCAGGACAGGGGTGAGTCAGCCCCAGCATTTT
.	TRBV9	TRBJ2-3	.	CASSVVWDSDSTDTQYF	TGTGCCAGCAGCGTAGTTTGGGACTCAGATTCCACAGATACGCAGTATTTT
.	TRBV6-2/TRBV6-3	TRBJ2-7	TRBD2	CASSYVREGHSYEQYF	TGTGCCAGCAGTTACGTCCGGGAGGGCCATTCCTACGAGCAGTACTTC
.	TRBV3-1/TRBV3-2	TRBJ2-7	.	CASSQDSGPTYEQYF	TGTGCCAGCAGCCAAGATTCAGGGCCCACCTACGAGCAGTACTTC
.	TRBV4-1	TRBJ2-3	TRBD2	CASSPQRGDTDTQYF	TGCGCCAGCAGCCCACAGCGGGGGGACACAGATACGCAGTATTTT
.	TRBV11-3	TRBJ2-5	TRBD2	CASSLSETSGQETQYF	TGTGCCAGCAGCTTAAGTGAGACTAGCGGACAAGAGACCCAGTACTTC
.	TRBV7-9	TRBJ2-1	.	CASSLTASYNEQFF	TGTGCCAGCAGCCTGACTGCCTCCTACAATGAGCAGTTCTTC
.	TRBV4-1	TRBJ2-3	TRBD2	CASSQRLAGGPGDTQYF	TGCGCCAGCAGCCAACGACTAGCGGGAGGGCCAGGCGACACGCAGTATTTT
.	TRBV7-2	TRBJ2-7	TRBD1	CASSQSGTGYYEQYF	TGTGCCAGCAGCCAATCCGGGACAGGGTACTACGAGCAGTACTTC
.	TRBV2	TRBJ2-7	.	CASSDFGSSYEQYF	TGTGCCAGCAGTGATTTCGGGAGCTCCTACGAGCAGTACTTC
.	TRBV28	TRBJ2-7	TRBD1	CASSPGQGAYEQYF	TGTGCCAGCAGTCCGGGACAGGGGGCCTACGAGCAGTACTTC
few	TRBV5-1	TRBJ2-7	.	CASSLGTVDEQYF	TGCGCCAGCAGCTTGGGGACAGTGGACGAGCAGTACTTC
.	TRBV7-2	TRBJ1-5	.	CASSSLGAWGNQPQHF	TGTGCCAGCAGCTCTCTGGGGGCCTGGGGCAATCAGCCCCAGCATTTT
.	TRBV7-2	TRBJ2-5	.	CASSPKRDQYF	TGTGCCAGCAGCCCGAAGAGGGACCAGTACTTC
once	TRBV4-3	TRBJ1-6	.	CASSRTAPNSPLHF	TGCGCCAGCAGCCGGACAGCTCCTAATTCACCCCTCCACTTT
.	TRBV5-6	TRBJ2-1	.	CASSLVGESYNEQFF	TGTGCCAGCAGCTTGGTCGGGGAGTCCTACAATGAGCAGTTCTTC
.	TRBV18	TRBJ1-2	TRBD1	CASSPLFPTRQGGDGYTF	TGTGCCAGCTCACCACTCTTCCCCACCCGACAGGGGGGGGACGGCTACACCTTC
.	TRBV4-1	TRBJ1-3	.	CASSQASSRGSGNTIYF	TGCGCCAGCAGCCAAGCCAGTTCAAGGGGCTCTGGAAACACCATATATTTT
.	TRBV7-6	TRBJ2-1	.	CASSLEPIHEQFF	TGTGCCAGCAGCTTAGAGCCGATCCATGAGCAGTTCTTC
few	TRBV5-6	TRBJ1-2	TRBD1	CASSLTGTGGGYGYTF	TGTGCCAGCAGCTTGACCGGGACAGGGGGCGGGTATGGCTACACCTTC
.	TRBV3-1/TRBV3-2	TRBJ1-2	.	CASSQEFVTENYGYTF	TGTGCCAGCAGCCAAGAATTTGTTACAGAAAACTATGGCTACACCTTC
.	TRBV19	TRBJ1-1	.	CASQGIDSGRTEAFF	TGTGCCAGTCAGGGTATAGATTCCGGGAGGACTGAAGCTTTCTTT
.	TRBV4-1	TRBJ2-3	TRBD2	CASSQERGGSADTQYF	TGCGCCAGCAGCCAAGAGCGGGGGGGTAGTGCAGATACGCAGTATTTT
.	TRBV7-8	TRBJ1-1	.	CASSLQAMNTEAFF	TGTGCCAGCAGCTTACAGGCTATGAACACTGAAGCTTTCTTT
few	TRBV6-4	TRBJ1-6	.	CASSVGSGSYNSPLHF	TGTGCCAGCAGTGTAGGCAGCGGCTCCTATAATTCACCCCTCCACTTT
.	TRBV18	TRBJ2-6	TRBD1	CASSPRGRGPGGANVLTF	TGTGCCAGCTCACCACGAGGCAGGGGGCCTGGAGGGGCCAACGTCCTGACTTTC
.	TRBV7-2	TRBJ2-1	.	CASSLLEAFRVHNEQFF	TGTGCCAGCAGCTTATTAGAGGCATTCAGGGTTCACAATGAGCAGTTCTTC
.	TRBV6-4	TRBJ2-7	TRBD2	CASSNRRLAGGGEQYF	TGTGCCAGCAGTAACAGGAGACTAGCGGGAGGCGGCGAGCAGTACTTC
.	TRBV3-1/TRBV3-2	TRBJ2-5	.	CASSQVSGAQETQYF	TGTGCCAGCAGCCAAGTCTCAGGGGCCCAAGAGACCCAGTACTTC
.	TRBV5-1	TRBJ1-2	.	CASSLGSTNYGYTF	TGCGCCAGCAGCTTGGGTTCAACTAACTATGGCTACACCTTC
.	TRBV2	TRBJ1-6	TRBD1	CASKTQQGYNSPLHF	TGTGCCAGCAAAACCCAACAGGGGTATAATTCACCCCTCCACTTT
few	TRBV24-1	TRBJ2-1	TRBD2	CATSGGTSDEQFF	TGTGCCACCAGTGGGGGGACTAGCGATGAGCAGTTCTTC
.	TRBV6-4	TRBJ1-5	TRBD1	CASSDSITPPGQGLLSNQPQHF	TGTGCCAGCAGTGACTCGATTACCCCTCCGGGACAGGGATTGTTGAGCAATCAGCCCCAGCATTTT
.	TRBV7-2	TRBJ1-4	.	CASSPRGGEGKLFF	TGTGCCAGCAGCCCTAGAGGAGGGGAGGGAAAACTGTTTTTT
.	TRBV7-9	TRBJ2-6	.	CASSAGSSGANVLTF	TGTGCCAGCAGCGCCGGGAGCTCTGGGGCCAACGTCCTGACTTTC
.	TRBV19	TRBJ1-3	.	CASSIALALGGNTIYF	TGTGCCAGTAGTATAGCCCTGGCCCTAGGAGGAAACACCATATATTTT